A single sample gave rise to the 32 T cell receptor beta chains below, sequenced in a study of T cell repertoires in cytomegalovirus infection. MiXCR was run by TCRdb on the reads, yielding one entry per CDR3 protein. Of 250,000 or so distinct CDR3 sequences in the sample, less than 9.5% were seen once. Sequencing was performed on PBMCs. The receptors originated from a human donor in good health (CMV status not recorded). Some clones in this sample may be carry-over from other donors' samples.

This clonotype was seen repeatedly, ten times or more. This sequence joins TRBV7-6 and TRBJ2-1; 9 positions match TRBD2. The ends lost 5 bases at V and 5 bases at J; junction bases unmatched: 10. This CDR3 comprises 16 residues. From germline, CDR1 is SGHVS and CDR2 FNYEAQ. CDR3 DNA sequence: TGTGCCAGCAGCCTCCAACCTAGCGGGGTTAACAATGAGCAGTTCTTC. This sequence encodes CASSLQPSGVNNEQFF.

This clonotype was seen only a few times. This chain uses TRBV20-1 with TRBJ2-5; 10 bases are a match to TRBD1. Germline V lookup: CDR1 DFQATT, CDR2 SNEGSKA (reference sequence). The CDR3 consists of 14 residues. V dropped 6 bases and J dropped 4; count of bases not matched to a gene: 8. In DNA form, the CDR3 reads TGCAGTGCGCTGGGACAGGGGTTCTCAGAGACCCAGTACTTC. This translates into CSALGQGFSETQYF.

This clonotype was seen ten or more times. The V and J genes are TRBV11-3 and TRBJ2-2, with 7 bases fitting TRBD2. This CDR3 contains 18 residues. Losses at the gene ends were 5 bases for V and 6 bases for J; bases not matched to a gene: 18. Germline-derived CDR1 and CDR2 are SGHNT and YENEEA. The DNA of the CDR3 is TGTGCCAGCAGCCCTTCCCGGCGGGGGTGGCTAAAGTCCGGGGAGCTGTTTTTT. Translation gives CASSPSRRGWLKSGELFF.

This clonotype was recorded at least ten times. DNA of the CDR3: TGTGCCAGCAGCATGGACAGGGGTACCTATGAGCAGTTCTTC. Amino acids: CASSMDRGTYEQFF. The chain employs TRBV7-2 and TRBJ2-1, with 9 bases that match TRBD1. This CDR3 comprises 14 residues. Germline CDR1 reads SGHTA; CDR2 reads FQGNSA. V trimming: 5 bases; J trimming: 8 bases; junction bases outside the gene matches: 7.

This chain links TRBV29-1 with TRBJ2-1; TRBD2 agrees at 8 bases. The CDR3 is 14 residues long. The germline CDR1 and CDR2 sequences are SQVTM and ANQGSEA. The ends lost 1 base at V and 5 bases at J; junction bases unmatched: 4. This chain's CDR3 is CSVEALGRDNEQFF. The CDR3 DNA reads TGCAGCGTTGAAGCCCTCGGGAGGGACAATGAGCAGTTCTTC.

The sample holds a few counts of this clonotype. This chain joins TRBV2 and TRBJ2-2; D not resolved. The V gene's germline CDR1 is SNHLY and CDR2 FYNNEI. Trimming stripped 0 bases from V and 1 base from J, with 6 bases between. This CDR3 is 15 amino acids long. The CDR3 sequence is CASSEADRNTGELFF. The CDR3 bases are TGTGCCAGCAGTGAAGCGGACCGGAACACCGGGGAGCTGTTTTTT. The full variable domain, its missing parts supplied by reference TRBV2 and TRBJ2-2, is EPEVTQTPSHQVTQMGQEVILRCVPISNHLYFYWYRQILGQKVEFLVSFYNNEISEKSEIFDDQFSVERPDGSNFTLKIRSTKLEDSAMYFCASSEADRNTGELFFGEGSRLTVL.

The chain combines TRBV6-8 with TRBJ2-3; D unclear. The germline CDR1 and CDR2 sequences are MNHGY and SAAAGT. Trimming cost V 2 bases and J 0 bases, with 18 bases left between them. The CDR3 totals 18 residues. The CDR3 is CASSYGLVYGSSTDTQYF. CDR3 sequence (DNA): TGTGCCAGCAGTTACGGTTTGGTTTACGGGTCTAGCACAGATACGCAGTATTTT.

The V and J genes are TRBV7-8 and TRBJ1-2; 7 bases fit TRBD1. This CDR3 spans 13 amino acids. Germline CDR1 reads SGHVS; CDR2 reads FQNEAQ. V shed 5 bases and J 2 bases; nucleotides not matched to a gene: 2. The CDR3 bases are TGTGCCAGCAGCGAGGGACAGAACTATGGCTACACCTTC. Translation: CASSEGQNYGYTF.

This clonotype was found many times. The chain's CDR3 is CASSFAGAGANVLTF. Written as DNA, the CDR3 is TGTGCCAGCAGCTTTGCGGGGGCTGGGGCCAACGTCCTGACTTTC. The J gene is TRBJ2-6, the V gene TRBV7-3, with 7 bases fitting TRBD2. Germline V lookup: CDR1 SGHTA, CDR2 FQGTGA. Germline trimming cut 3 bases from V and 2 bases from J; bases unmatched to any gene: 1. The CDR3 extends over 15 amino acids.

This clonotype was observed many times. V and J are TRBV7-2 and TRBJ1-6; D is unclear. The CDR3 covers 13 residues. Germline V gene lookup returns CDR1 SGHTA and CDR2 FQGNSA. Between the trimmed V and J ends, which lost 0 bases and 10 bases, there was a span of 7 bases. CDR3 sequence reads: CASSLALGSPLHF. CDR3 sequence (DNA): TGTGCCAGCAGCTTAGCGTTAGGCTCACCCCTCCACTTT.

This clonotype was counted many times. J is TRBJ1-2 and V is TRBV7-6; 7 bases line up with TRBD1. The length of the CDR3 is 15 residues. The V gene's germline CDR1 is SGHVS and CDR2 FNYEAQ. Germline trimming cut 1 base from V and 0 bases from J; bases unmatched to any gene: 2. Here the CDR3 DNA reads TGTGCCAGCAGCTTAGAAGGGGGCGCTAACTATGGCTACACCTTC. Protein product: CASSLEGGANYGYTF.

The sample holds many counts of this clonotype. The chain is built from TRBV7-2 and TRBJ1-6; TRBD1 matches 8 bases. In germline, CDR1 is SGHTA, CDR2 FQGNSA. The CDR3 runs 17 residues. V gave up 2 bases and J gave up 7 bases; unmatched junction bases: 10. The CDR3 DNA sequence: TGTGCCAGCAGCTTAACCTGGACAGGGAGTAGAAATTCACCCCTCCACTTT. Translating it yields CASSLTWTGSRNSPLHF. The full variable domain, with the rest looked up from reference TRBV7-2 and TRBJ1-6, is GAGVSQSPSNKVTEKGKDVELRCDPISGHTALYWYRQSLGQGLEFLIYFQGNSAPDKSGLPSDRFSAERTGGSVSTLTIQRTQQEDSAVYLCASSLTWTGSRNSPLHFGNGTRLTVT.

The rearrangement uses TRBV7-2 and TRBJ1-1; D gene unclear. Germline V gives CDR1 SGHTA, CDR2 FQGNSA. The V and J ends lost 3 bases and 10 bases respectively, with 9 bases between them. The CDR3 is 11 amino acids. In nucleotides, the CDR3 is TGTGCCAGCAGCTTTTCCGTCATAGCTTTCTTT. Protein product: CASSFSVIAFF.

This clonotype was seen repeatedly, ten times or more. The J gene is TRBJ1-1, the V gene TRBV20-1; maybe TRBD1 (5 bases). The CDR3 loop spans 14 amino acids. Trimming left V 3 bases short and J 0 bases short, with 11 bases between. CDR1 DFQATT and CDR2 SNEGSKA come from the germline V gene (reference sequence). CDR3 residues: CSARGLLMNTEAFF. CDR3 nucleotides: TGCAGTGCTAGGGGACTCCTGATGAACACTGAAGCTTTCTTT.

This clonotype was counted many times. The J gene is TRBJ1-5, the V gene TRBV7-9, with 11 positions matching TRBD1. The V gene end was trimmed by 1 base and the J gene end by 2 bases; junction bases not matched to a gene: 1. There are 16 residues in the CDR3. The germline CDR1 and CDR2 sequences are SEHNR and FQNEAQ (reference sequence). The CDR3 DNA reads as TGTGCCAGCAGCTTAGGGACAGGGGGCCGCAATCAGCCCCAGCATTTT. It codes for CASSLGTGGRNQPQHF.

The sample holds many counts of this clonotype. The rearrangement uses TRBV7-8 and TRBJ1-5; maybe TRBD1 (5 bases). V lost 1 base and J 5 bases, leaving 18 bases between the germline ends. CDR1 and CDR2 (germline): SGHVS, FQNEAQ. This CDR3 spans 17 amino acids. CDR3 in DNA: TGTGCCAGCAGCTTAGAGGGGTTCGGGCAGGGACATCAGCCCCAGCATTTT. This translates into CASSLEGFGQGHQPQHF.

This clonotype was detected ten times or more. This chain connects TRBV19 to TRBJ2-1; the match to TRBD1 covers 11 bases. There are 15 residues in the CDR3. Germline V gene sequence: CDR1 LNHDA, CDR2 SQIVND (reference sequence). The ends lost 3 bases at V and 2 bases at J; junction bases unmatched: 0. The CDR3 spells CASSMDRGPYNEQFF. CDR3 sequence (DNA): TGTGCCAGTAGTATGGACAGGGGGCCCTACAATGAGCAGTTCTTC.

This clonotype has just a few counts. The chain uses TRBV4-2 and TRBJ1-4, with 10 nucleotides matching TRBD1. Losses at the gene ends were 0 bases for V and 8 bases for J; bases not matched to a gene: 9. Germline V gene sequence: CDR1 LGHNA, CDR2 YNFKEQ. This CDR3 spans 17 amino acids. CDR3 sequence (DNA): TGTGCCAGCAGCCAAGACCCGGGACAGGGGAGTAGGGAAAAACTGTTTTTT. Amino acid sequence: CASSQDPGQGSREKLFF.

This sequence joins TRBV5-1 and TRBJ2-5, with D perhaps given as TRBD1 or TRBD2 (5 bases each). Trimming removed 0 bases from V and 3 bases from J, with 15 bases in between. Germline V gene lookup returns CDR1 SGHRS and CDR2 YFSETQ. The CDR3 runs 16 residues. The CDR3 DNA reads as TGCGCCAGCAGCTTGGGTGGGACCAACCCCAAAGAGACCCAGTACTTC. Protein: CASSLGGTNPKETQYF.

V usage is TRBV28 and J usage is TRBJ1-1, with a tentative D call TRBD1 (5 bases). Germline lookup yields CDR1 MDHEN and CDR2 SYDVKM. The V end lost 8 bases, the J end lost 2 bases, and 15 bases lay between the germline ends. This CDR3 is 14 amino acids long. In nucleotides, the CDR3 is TGTGCCAGCCGTGGGGCAACTCCTAACACTGAAGCTTTCTTT. Translating gives CASRGATPNTEAFF.

This clonotype was counted at least ten times. The J gene is TRBJ1-5, the V gene TRBV4-1; a possible D gene is TRBD1 (5 bases). The V gene lost 0 bases and the J gene lost 7 bases, with 13 bases spanning the gap. The V gene's germline CDR1 is MGHRA and CDR2 YSYEKL. The CDR3 is 15 residues long. CDR3 loop: CASSQDWPGPQPQHF. For the CDR3, the DNA is TGCGCCAGCAGCCAAGATTGGCCAGGGCCCCAGCCCCAGCATTTT.

Many counts were recorded for this clonotype. The rearrangement uses TRBV7-2 and TRBJ2-7; 7 bases match TRBD1. After removal of 0 bases from V and 3 bases from J, the junction contained 5 bases not matched to a gene. CDR1 and CDR2 (germline): SGHTA, FQGNSA. CDR3 length: 15 residues. The DNA of the CDR3 is TGTGCCAGCAGCTTAGCCCCGGGACAGAACTACGAGCAGTACTTC. Translated: CASSLAPGQNYEQYF.

This clonotype was counted at least ten times. The J gene is TRBJ2-1, the V gene TRBV7-2, with 8 nucleotides matching TRBD2. Looked up from germline, CDR1 is SGHTA and CDR2 is FQGNSA. This CDR3 is built from 13 residues. With 8 bases clipped from V and 8 bases from J, the junction kept 8 bases outside the gene matches. The CDR3 sequence is CASRRGGGDEQFF. CDR3 nucleotides: TGTGCCAGCCGCCGGGGGGGGGGCGATGAGCAGTTCTTC.

This clonotype was recorded a few times. The rearrangement uses TRBV19 and TRBJ1-5; 7 bases map to TRBD1. The CDR3 consists of 18 residues. Germline trimming cut 2 bases from V and 6 bases from J; bases unmatched to any gene: 16. Per germline, CDR1 LNHDA and CDR2 SQIVND (reference sequence). CDR3 sequence: CASSIFDRAGFAGQPQHF. The DNA of the CDR3 is TGTGCCAGTAGTATATTCGACAGGGCCGGTTTCGCCGGTCAGCCCCAGCATTTT.

The chain employs TRBV20-1 and TRBJ1-1, with 7 bases identical to TRBD1. This CDR3 spans 15 amino acids. Germline values: CDR1 DFQATT, CDR2 SNEGSKA (reference sequence). The V segment lost 3 bases and the J segment 2 bases; nucleotides outside the gene matches: 9. This chain's CDR3 is CSASGVLGGNTEAFF. For the CDR3, the DNA is TGCAGTGCTAGTGGGGTTTTAGGGGGCAACACTGAAGCTTTCTTT.

This clonotype was detected many times. CDR3 in amino acids: CASSLALPRSGSGETQYF. The CDR3, as DNA: TGTGCCAGCAGCTTAGCTCTCCCTCGGAGCGGGAGTGGAGAGACCCAGTACTTC. The chain couples TRBV7-2 to TRBJ2-5; 8 bases match TRBD2. This CDR3 comprises 18 residues. The germline CDR1 and CDR2 sequences are SGHTA and FQGNSA. V was pared by 0 bases and J by 4 bases, with 13 bases of the junction left unmatched.

This clonotype was counted between two and nine times. The gene calls are TRBV28 and TRBJ1-4; a possible D gene is TRBD1 (5 bases). CDR1 MDHEN and CDR2 SYDVKM come from the germline V gene. Deletions cut 6 bases from V and 5 bases from J, with 13 bases between. The CDR3 consists of 14 residues. CDR3 DNA sequence: TGTGCCAGCAGGATCCAGGGTGGGAATGAAAAACTGTTTTTT. Its protein product is CASRIQGGNEKLFF.

This clonotype was seen a few times. The V call is TRBV20-1, the J call TRBJ1-1; D unclear. The CDR3 is made up of 13 amino acids. V dropped 5 bases and J dropped 0 bases, with 10 bases sitting between them. The V gene's germline CDR1 is DFQATT and CDR2 SNEGSKA (reference sequence). The DNA for the CDR3 is TGCAGTGCTCCGGAGGTTTTGAACACTGAAGCTTTCTTT. Its protein product is CSAPEVLNTEAFF.

This clonotype has a count of ten or more. V usage is TRBV6-2 or TRBV6-3 and J usage is TRBJ1-6, with 7 bases identical to TRBD1. The CDR3 contains 15 residues. J lost 5 bases, V lost 6 bases, and 7 bases had no gene match. Germline loops: CDR1 MNHEY, CDR2 SVGEGT. The CDR3 sequence is CASRPDRADNSPLHF. The CDR3 coding sequence is TGTGCCAGCAGACCCGACAGGGCTGATAATTCACCCCTCCACTTT.

This clonotype has ten or more counts. The chain links TRBV7-2 to TRBJ1-1; TRBD1 is a possible D gene (5 bases). The V end lost 2 bases, the J end lost 1 base, and 23 bases lay between the germline ends. From germline, CDR1 is SGHTA and CDR2 FQGNSA. The CDR3 is 19 amino acids. CDR3 in DNA: TGTGCCAGCAGCTTAAGTCTCTGGGGGAGGGCGGGGGGGAACACTGAAGCTTTCTTT. Encoded protein: CASSLSLWGRAGGNTEAFF.

This clonotype was detected ten times or more. This chain uses TRBV28 with TRBJ1-1; D not resolved. The germline CDR1 and CDR2 sequences are MDHEN and SYDVKM. There are 13 residues in the CDR3. With 4 bases removed from V and 7 bases from J, the gap between germline ends came to 13 bases. In DNA, the CDR3 is TGTGCCAGCAGTTCCGTAGGCCAGATTGAAGCTTTCTTT. It specifies CASSSVGQIEAFF.

This clonotype appeared many times. This chain connects TRBV12-5 to TRBJ1-1; no definite D call. CDR3 length: 14 amino acids. The germline V and J ends were trimmed by 6 bases and 1 base, with 12 bases remaining between them. Germline assignment: CDR1 LGHNT and CDR2 FRNRAP. CDR3 in amino acids: CASGPNVPNTEAFF. The CDR3 DNA follows: TGTGCTAGTGGGCCCAATGTACCGAACACTGAAGCTTTCTTT.